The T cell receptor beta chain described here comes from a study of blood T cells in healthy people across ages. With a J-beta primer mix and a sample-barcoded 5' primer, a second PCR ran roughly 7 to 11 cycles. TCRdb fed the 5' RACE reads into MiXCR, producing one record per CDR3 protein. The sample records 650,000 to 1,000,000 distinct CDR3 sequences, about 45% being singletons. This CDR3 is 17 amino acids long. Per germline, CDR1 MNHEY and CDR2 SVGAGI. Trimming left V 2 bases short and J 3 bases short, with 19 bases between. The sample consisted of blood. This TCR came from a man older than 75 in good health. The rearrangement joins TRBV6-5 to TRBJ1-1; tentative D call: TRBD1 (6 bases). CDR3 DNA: TGTGCCAGCAGTTACAAACCCCCCGGACAGCCTTACACTGAAGCTTTCTTT. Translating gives CASSYKPPGQPYTEAFF.